The 11 T cell receptor beta chains reported below all come from one sample, sequenced in a study of T cells after yellow fever vaccination. TCRdb itself ran the 5' RACE reads through MiXCR, one entry per CDR3 protein. This table holds about 580,000 distinct CDR3 sequences, around a sixth found once. Sequences were derived from PBMCs, sampled 5 days after the first yellow fever vaccination. These TCRs come from a man aged 18-30 years who received the YFV17D yellow fever vaccine.

This clonotype was seen repeatedly, ten times or more. The chain has TRBV20-1 and TRBJ1-2; TRBD1 matches at 10 bases. The germline gives CDR1 DFQATT, CDR2 SNEGSKA (reference sequence). CDR3 size: 15 residues. V dropped 5 bases and J dropped 8; count of bases not matched to a gene: 14. This CDR3 is CSAPPSGQGDDGYTF. The CDR3, as DNA: TGCAGTGCTCCTCCCTCCGGACAGGGGGATGACGGCTACACCTTC.

This clonotype was detected only a few times. The chain joins TRBV7-9 to TRBJ1-1; D is perhaps TRBD1 (6 bases). Germline V gene sequence: CDR1 SEHNR, CDR2 FQNEAQ (reference sequence). CDR3 length equals 15 residues. Trimming took off 5 bases at V and 0 bases at J, with 13 bases between the two ends. The CDR3 protein is CASSRTATLNTEAFF. CDR3 nucleotides: TGTGCCAGCAGCCGGACAGCGACTTTGAACACTGAAGCTTTCTTT.

V and J are TRBV7-2 and TRBJ1-1, with a weak D call TRBD1 (5 bases). Per germline, CDR1 SGHTA and CDR2 FQGNSA. This CDR3 region has 15 residues. Between the trimmed V and J ends, which lost 6 bases and 4 bases, there was a span of 18 bases. CDR3 loop: CASRQGASGLTEAFF. Here the CDR3 DNA reads TGTGCCAGCAGACAAGGAGCCTCAGGGCTCACTGAAGCTTTCTTT.

The chain links TRBV12-3 or TRBV12-4 to TRBJ1-6; TRBD1 might be the D (6 bases). V was pared by 3 bases and J by 4 bases, with 10 bases between. CDR3 size: 15 residues. CDR3 sequence (DNA): TGTGCCAGCAGTTTCGGGGGGGCGTATAATTCACCCCTCCACTTT. Protein: CASSFGGAYNSPLHF.

This clonotype was found a few times. This chain joins TRBV7-9 and TRBJ2-7; 7 bases align to TRBD1. The trim removed 1 base at V and 5 bases at J, leaving 2 bases unmatched. From germline, CDR1 is SEHNR and CDR2 FQNEAQ (reference sequence). This CDR3 contains 13 residues. CDR3 DNA: TGTGCCAGCAGCTTAGTACAGGGGCACGAGCAGTACGTC. This sequence encodes CASSLVQGHEQYV.

The V gene is TRBV6-2 or TRBV6-3, the J gene TRBJ1-5; tentative D call: TRBD1 (6 bases). V dropped 2 bases and J dropped 6 bases, with 11 bases sitting between them. The CDR3 is 14 amino acids. The germline CDR1 and CDR2 sequences are MNHEY and SVGEGT. CDR3 in amino acids: CASSYKQGGQPQHF. CDR3 nucleotides: TGTGCCAGCAGTTACAAACAGGGCGGTCAGCCCCAGCATTTT.

The sample holds a few counts of this clonotype. The chain employs TRBV29-1 and TRBJ2-7; maybe TRBD2 (5 bases). Germline CDR1 SQVTM, CDR2 ANQGSEA. V was clipped by 1 base and J by 4 bases, with 8 bases between them. The CDR3 contains 12 residues. The CDR3 coding sequence is TGCAGCGTTGAAGGGCTAGCTTACGAGCAGTACTTC. It codes for CSVEGLAYEQYF.

The V call is TRBV12-3 or TRBV12-4, the J call TRBJ1-3; D is undetermined. The V and J ends lost 2 bases and 0 bases respectively, with 14 bases between them. The CDR3 covers 17 residues. CDR3 sequence: CASSLTQESYSGNTIYF. CDR3 coding DNA: TGTGCCAGCAGTTTAACTCAGGAGAGCTACTCTGGAAACACCATATATTTT.

The table lists this clonotype with a few counts. The rearrangement links TRBV29-1 to TRBJ1-2; the D is unclear. Germline CDR1 SQVTM, CDR2 ANQGSEA. CDR3 size: 10 residues. V was trimmed by 6 bases and J by 3 bases, leaving 5 bases between them. DNA for the CDR3: TGCAGCGTAGACTACTATGGCTACACCTTC. Protein product: CSVDYYGYTF.

Concerning this clonotype itself: Mismatch with germline at one junction end may stem from a read error. The CDR3 sequence: CGVSPENTGELFF. The DNA of the CDR3 is TGCGGCGTTAGTCCAGAGAACACCGGGGAGCTGTTTTTT. The rearrangement links TRBV29-1 to TRBJ2-2; D is unclear. This CDR3 contains 13 residues. In germline, CDR1 is SQVTM, CDR2 ANQGSEA.

The V and J genes are TRBV4-3 and TRBJ2-7; D could derive from TRBD1 or TRBD2 (6 bases each). The V gene's germline CDR1 is LGHNA and CDR2 YSLEER. This CDR3 region has 14 residues. Trimming took 1 base from V and 4 from J, leaving 11 bases between them. The CDR3 DNA is TGCGCCAGCAGCCAAGGTCAGGGGACTTACGAGCAGTACTTC. Encoded protein: CASSQGQGTYEQYF.